This T cell receptor beta chain was captured in a study of cytomegalovirus exposure and HLA in healthy donors. With 4 bases removed from V and 0 bases from J, the gap between germline ends came to 9 bases. This CDR3 region has 14 residues. Germline values: CDR1 MGHDK, CDR2 SYGVNS. Use of 60 Vbeta and 13 Jbeta primers characterized the PCR. Libraries were prepared by immunoSEQ multiplex PCR; TCRdb keeps only in-frame clonotypes and omits some of them. The data contain 100,000 to 150,000 clones, around four fifths of them singletons. The source of this sequence is a boy under 18 in good health and CMV-seronegative. The gene calls are TRBV25-1 and TRBJ2-5, with D possibly TRBD2 on 5 matching bases. The sequencing input was PBMCs. The CDR3 nucleotides are TGTGCCAGCAGTGTAGGCGGGTACCAAGAGACCCAGTACTTC. As protein: CASSVGGYQETQYF.